Each of the 12 T cell receptor beta chains below was sequenced from the same sample in a study of T cells in Graves' hyperthyroidism and ophthalmopathy. Amplified TCR beta CDR3 regions came from RNA transcripts. During a first-round RT-PCR of the TCR CDR3, the HTBI primer set was used. TCRdb reprocessed the multiplex PCR reads with MiXCR, giving one entry per CDR3 protein. The table includes around 720,000 distinct CDR3 sequences, about a third detected once. Specimen: blood. These receptors all come from a woman between 40 and 55 years old with Graves' hyperthyroidism.

This clonotype was found many times. V usage is TRBV29-1 and J usage is TRBJ1-1; 7 bases map to TRBD1. Trimming took 7 bases from V and 1 from J; bases not matched to a gene: 6. Germline values: CDR1 SQVTM, CDR2 ANQGSEA. The CDR3 has 13 residues. The CDR3 coding sequence is TGCAGCGACAGACAGGGATCGAACACTGAAGCTTTCTTT. It specifies CSDRQGSNTEAFF. The whole variable domain, filled in from reference TRBV29-1 and TRBJ1-1, reads SAVISQKPSRDICQRGTSLTIQCQVDSQVTMMFWYRQQPGQSLTLIATANQGSEATYESGFVIDKFPISRPNLTFSTLTVSNMSPEDSSIYLCSDRQGSNTEAFFGQGTRLTVV.

This clonotype was picked up a small number of times. The chain employs TRBV6-6 and TRBJ2-7; D gene unclear. The germline V and J ends were trimmed by 4 bases and 1 base, with 11 bases remaining between them. This CDR3 has 14 residues. Per the germline V gene, CDR1 is MNHNY and CDR2 is SVGAGI (reference sequence). This chain's CDR3 is CASSLQVTSYEQYF. CDR3 coding DNA: TGTGCCAGCAGTTTGCAGGTAACATCCTACGAGCAGTACTTC.

Regarding this clonotype: This may be a read error, as it is one base from a much larger clone. The V and J genes are TRBV5-1 and TRBJ1-1; D remains ambiguous. Trimming took 4 bases from V and 4 from J, leaving 14 bases between them. In germline, CDR1 is SGHRS, CDR2 YFSETQ. The CDR3 loop spans 14 amino acids. CDR3 bases: TGCGCCAGCAGCCAAGATTGGGCCAGCACTGAAGCTTTCTTT. It yields the protein CASSQDWASTEAFF.

This clonotype was seen ten or more times. The rearrangement links TRBV10-3 to TRBJ2-7; TRBD1 is a possible D gene (6 bases). Trimming shortened V by 6 bases and J by 1 base, and 10 bases separated the two germline ends. Germline loops: CDR1 ENHRY, CDR2 SYGVKD. This CDR3 is built from 13 residues. CDR3 in amino acids: CAIRETGSYEQYF. Here the CDR3 DNA reads TGTGCCATCAGGGAGACAGGTTCCTACGAGCAGTACTTC.

CDR3 in amino acids: CAISDERGIGQPQHF. The CDR3 DNA is TGTGCCATCAGTGACGAGCGGGGAATAGGTCAGCCCCAGCATTTT. V and J are TRBV10-3 and TRBJ1-5, with unresolved D. Deletions cut 3 bases from V and 6 bases from J, with 15 bases between. Germline CDR1 is ENHRY and CDR2 is SYGVKD. This CDR3 spans 15 amino acids.

This clonotype was observed at least ten times. The J gene is TRBJ1-1, the V gene TRBV7-3, with D possibly matching TRBD1 (6 bases). The V and J ends lost 5 bases and 5 bases respectively, with 12 bases between them. This CDR3 has 13 residues. Germline V gene lookup returns CDR1 SGHTA and CDR2 FQGTGA. CDR3: CASSRNTGTEAFF. CDR3 DNA: TGTGCCAGCAGCCGCAATACAGGGACTGAAGCTTTCTTT.

This clonotype was picked up many times. The V gene is TRBV29-1, the J gene TRBJ1-1; 8 bases fit TRBD1. Per germline, CDR1 SQVTM and CDR2 ANQGSEA. After removal of 4 bases from V and 7 bases from J, the junction contained 11 bases not matched to a gene. This CDR3 is built from 14 residues. The CDR3 here is CSVGPGQGELEAFF. In DNA form, the CDR3 reads TGCAGCGTTGGTCCCGGACAGGGCGAGCTTGAAGCTTTCTTT.

On this clonotype: This sequence may be a read error, since a much larger clone differs from it by one base. This sequence joins TRBV7-8 and TRBJ1-4; D gene uncertain. The CDR3 spans 15 residues. Trimming left V 5 bases short and J 2 bases short, with 12 bases between. Germline V gene lookup returns CDR1 SGHVS and CDR2 FQNEAQ. The chain's CDR3 is CASSPTRTTNEKLFF. CDR3 sequence (DNA): TGTGCCAGCAGCCCCACAAGGACCACTAATGAAAAACTGTTTTTT.

This clonotype was found many times. The chain has TRBV2 and TRBJ1-1; possibly TRBD1 for D (5 bases). The CDR3 loop spans 15 amino acids. The V gene lost 4 bases and the J gene lost 5 bases, with 17 bases spanning the gap. The germline gives CDR1 SNHLY, CDR2 FYNNEI. CDR3 sequence reads: CASSGRAGLGTEAFF. The CDR3 DNA sequence: TGTGCCAGCAGTGGTCGGGCAGGGCTCGGGACTGAAGCTTTCTTT.

This clonotype was recorded many times. V gene TRBV29-1 combines with J gene TRBJ1-5, with a possible D match to TRBD1 (6 bases). CDR3 length equals 14 residues. The V gene's germline CDR1 is SQVTM and CDR2 ANQGSEA. V was trimmed by 6 bases and J by 4 bases, leaving 16 bases between them. The CDR3 region is CSVASGTPNQPQHF. In nucleotides, the CDR3 is TGCAGCGTAGCTTCCGGGACACCGAATCAGCCCCAGCATTTT.

This clonotype was seen at least ten times. The CDR3 protein is CASSLSRALSYEQYF. The CDR3, as DNA: TGTGCCAGCAGCTTGTCACGGGCGTTATCCTACGAGCAGTACTTC. This chain uses TRBV7-9 with TRBJ2-7; D remains unclear. CDR1 and CDR2 from the germline V gene are SEHNR and FQNEAQ (reference sequence). This CDR3 has 15 amino acids. Trimming removed 3 bases from V and 1 base from J, with 13 bases in between.

Ten or more counts support this clonotype. A read error is the likely source, as a far larger clone sits one nucleotide away. The genes are TRBV6-2 or TRBV6-3 and TRBJ2-7; D unresolved. Per germline, CDR1 MNHEY and CDR2 SVGEGT. The CDR3 is 11 residues long. The germline V and J ends were trimmed by 1 base and 3 bases, with 1 base remaining between them. CDR3 DNA: TGTGCCAGCAGTTACTACTACGAGCAGTACTTC. Translated: CASSYYYEQYF.